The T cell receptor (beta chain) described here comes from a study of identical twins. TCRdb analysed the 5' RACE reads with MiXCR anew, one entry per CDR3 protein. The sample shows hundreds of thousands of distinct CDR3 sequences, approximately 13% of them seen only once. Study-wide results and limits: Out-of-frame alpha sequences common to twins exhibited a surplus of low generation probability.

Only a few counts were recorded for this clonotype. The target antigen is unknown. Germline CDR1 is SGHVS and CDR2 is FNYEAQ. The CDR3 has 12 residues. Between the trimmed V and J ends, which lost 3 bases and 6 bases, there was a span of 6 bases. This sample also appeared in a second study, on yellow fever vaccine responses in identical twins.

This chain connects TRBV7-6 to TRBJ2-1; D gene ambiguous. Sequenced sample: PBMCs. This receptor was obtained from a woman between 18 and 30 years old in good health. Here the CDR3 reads CASSFSINEQFF. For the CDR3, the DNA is TGTGCCAGCAGCTTTTCTATCAATGAGCAGTTCTTC. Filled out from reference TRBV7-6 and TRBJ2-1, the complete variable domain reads GAGVSQSPRYKVTKRGQDVALRCDPISGHVSLYWYRQALGQGPEFLTYFNYEAQQDKSGLPNDRFSAERPEGSISTLTIQRTEQRDSAMYRCASSFSINEQFFGPGTRLTVL.